Sequencing of this TCR beta chain was carried out in a study of T cell responses to AZD1222 COVID-19 vaccine. Only in-frame clones appear in the TCRdb table, and some are missing; sequencing was by immunoSEQ multiplex PCR. The top ten clones hold roughly 0.96% of a sample with fewer than 150,000 clones, about 93% of them seen once. V dropped 6 bases and J dropped 0; count of bases not matched to a gene: 7. Germline assignment: CDR1 WSHSY and CDR2 SAAADI. CDR3 length equals 17 residues. In this sample, this clone turned up a few times. The TCR originated in an adult in good health. The sequenced sample was peripheral blood, obtained on day 0 of AZD1222 vaccination. The rearrangement uses TRBV10-2 and TRBJ2-1, with 11 bases aligning to TRBD2. This CDR3 is CASRRGLAASSYNEQFF. CDR3 nucleotide sequence: TGCGCCAGCAGAAGGGGACTAGCGGCGAGCTCCTACAATGAGCAGTTCTTC.